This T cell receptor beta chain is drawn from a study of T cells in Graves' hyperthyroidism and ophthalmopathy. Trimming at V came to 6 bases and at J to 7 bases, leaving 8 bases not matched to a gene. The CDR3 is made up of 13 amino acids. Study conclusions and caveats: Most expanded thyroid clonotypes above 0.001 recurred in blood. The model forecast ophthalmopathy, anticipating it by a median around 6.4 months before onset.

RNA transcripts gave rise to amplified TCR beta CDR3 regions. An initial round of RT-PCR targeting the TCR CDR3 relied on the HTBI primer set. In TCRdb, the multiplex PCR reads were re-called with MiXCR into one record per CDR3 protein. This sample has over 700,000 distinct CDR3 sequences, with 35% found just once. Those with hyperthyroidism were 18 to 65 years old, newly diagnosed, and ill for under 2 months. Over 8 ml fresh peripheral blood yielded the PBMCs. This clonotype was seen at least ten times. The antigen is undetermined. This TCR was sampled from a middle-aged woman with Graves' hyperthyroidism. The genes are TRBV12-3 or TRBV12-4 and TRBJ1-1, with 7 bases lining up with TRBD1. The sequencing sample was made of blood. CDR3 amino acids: CASSRTGDGEAFF. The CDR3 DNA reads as TGTGCCAGCAGCCGTACAGGGGATGGTGAAGCTTTCTTT.